This is a list of T cell receptor beta chains from one sample in a study of monozygotic twins with cystic fibrosis. Profiled with immunoSEQ multiplex PCR; TCRdb holds only in-frame clones, not every one. This sample yields over 30,000 clones, of which 75% to 95% are seen a single time; less than 0.2% belongs to the top ten. Sequencing was carried out using blood. These receptors were obtained from a boy between 2 and 10 years old with cystic fibrosis. Each CDR3 is given with its conserved first and last residue. A D gene is named only where the DNA matches it firmly. Clone size is given for some rows only: seen once, a few or many times, or a class if the clone is expanded.

V gene: TRBV6-6; D gene: NA; clone size: NA; J gene: TRBJ2-7; CDR3 DNA: TGTGCCAGCAGTTACTCGTACTACGAGCAGTACTTC; CDR3 protein: CASSYSYYEQYF
V gene: TRBV20-1; D gene: NA; clone size: NA; J gene: TRBJ1-2; CDR3 DNA: TGCAGTGCTATGGGGGGCTACACCTTC; CDR3 protein: CSAMGGYTF
V gene: TRBV5-1; D gene: NA; clone size: NA; J gene: TRBJ1-1; CDR3 DNA: TGCGCCAGCAGCTTGGCCCTGATAAACACTGAAGCTTTCTTT; CDR3 protein: CASSLALINTEAFF
V gene: TRBV11-3; D gene: TRBD1; clone size: NA; J gene: TRBJ1-4; CDR3 DNA: TGTGCCAGCAGCAAACGACAGGGGAGCGGAGAAAAACTGTTTTTT; CDR3 protein: CASSKRQGSGEKLFF
V gene: TRBV5-5; D gene: TRBD1; clone size: NA; J gene: TRBJ1-3; CDR3 DNA: TGTGCCAGCAGATTTGGACAGGCGCCTGGAGGAAACACCATATATTTT; CDR3 protein: CASRFGQAPGGNTIYF
V gene: TRBV9; D gene: TRBD1; clone size: NA; J gene: TRBJ2-7; CDR3 DNA: TGTGCCAGCAGCGAGACAGGGGAGGCCTCCTACGAGCAGTACTTC; CDR3 protein: CASSETGEASYEQYF
V gene: TRBV19; D gene: TRBD2; clone size: NA; J gene: TRBJ2-1; CDR3 DNA: TGTGCCAGTAGTCCCCGGGGGGGGTCCTACAATGAGCAGTTCTTC; CDR3 protein: CASSPRGGSYNEQFF
V gene: TRBV19; D gene: NA; clone size: few; J gene: TRBJ1-4; CDR3 DNA: TGTGCCAGTAGTATACGGCGGACAAATGAAAAACTGTTTTTT; CDR3 protein: CASSIRRTNEKLFF
V gene: TRBV5-1; D gene: NA; clone size: NA; J gene: TRBJ2-1; CDR3 DNA: TGCGCCAGCAGCTTGGAAGGGACACCGAGCTCCTACAATGAGCAGTTCTTC; CDR3 protein: CASSLEGTPSSYNEQFF
V gene: TRBV2; D gene: NA; clone size: NA; J gene: TRBJ1-5; CDR3 DNA: TGTGCCAGCAGTGAAGCGCAGAATCAGCCCCAGCATTTT; CDR3 protein: CASSEAQNQPQHF
V gene: TRBV6-6; D gene: TRBD2; clone size: NA; J gene: TRBJ2-7; CDR3 DNA: TGTGCCAGCACCCTCACTAGCGGGGGGCCCTACGAGCAGTACTTC; CDR3 protein: CASTLTSGGPYEQYF
V gene: TRBV6-1; D gene: NA; clone size: NA; J gene: TRBJ1-1; CDR3 DNA: TGTGCCAGCTTACCAAGGGCTTTTGGCACTGAAGCTTTCTTT; CDR3 protein: CASLPRAFGTEAFF
V gene: TRBV7-8; D gene: NA; clone size: NA; J gene: TRBJ2-7; CDR3 DNA: TGTGCCAGCAGCTTAGCGGGGCCGGACCATGAGCAGTACTTC; CDR3 protein: CASSLAGPDHEQYF
V gene: TRBV9; D gene: NA; clone size: NA; J gene: TRBJ1-4; CDR3 DNA: TGTGCCAGCAGCCCTCTGACAGGCGTTAATGAAAAACTGTTTTTT; CDR3 protein: CASSPLTGVNEKLFF
V gene: TRBV18; D gene: NA; clone size: NA; J gene: TRBJ1-1; CDR3 DNA: TGTGCCAGCTCACCTCCAGGGGTCTTGAACACTGAAGCTTTCTTT; CDR3 protein: CASSPPGVLNTEAFF
V gene: TRBV12-5; D gene: TRBD1; clone size: NA; J gene: TRBJ2-7; CDR3 DNA: TGTGCTAGTGGGACAGGGGGACGCTACGAGCAGTACTTC; CDR3 protein: CASGTGGRYEQYF
V gene: TRBV7-2; D gene: NA; clone size: NA; J gene: TRBJ1-6; CDR3 DNA: TGTGCCAGCACCCCCCGGGGGGGTCAGTATAATTCACCCCTCCACTTT; CDR3 protein: CASTPRGGQYNSPLHF
V gene: TRBV7-6; D gene: NA; clone size: NA; J gene: TRBJ2-7; CDR3 DNA: TGTGCCAGCAGCCTGGGAGGTTTCTACGAGCAGTACTTC; CDR3 protein: CASSLGGFYEQYF
V gene: TRBV6-5; D gene: NA; clone size: NA; J gene: TRBJ1-1; CDR3 DNA: TGTGCCAGCAGTTACCGCAGGGCGCGCAATGAAGCTTTCTTT; CDR3 protein: CASSYRRARNEAFF
V gene: TRBV7-7; D gene: NA; clone size: NA; J gene: TRBJ1-1; CDR3 DNA: TGTGCTAGCAGCTTATCAGCGAACACTGAAGCTTTCTTT; CDR3 protein: CASSLSANTEAFF
V gene: TRBV27; D gene: NA; clone size: NA; J gene: TRBJ1-1; CDR3 DNA: TGTGCCAGCAGTTTAACAGTGAACACTGAAGCTTTCTTT; CDR3 protein: CASSLTVNTEAFF
V gene: TRBV5-1; D gene: NA; clone size: NA; J gene: TRBJ1-1; CDR3 DNA: TGCGCCAGCAGTTGGGGCTCAGTGAACACTGAAGCTTTCTTT; CDR3 protein: CASSWGSVNTEAFF
V gene: TRBV4-3; D gene: TRBD1; clone size: NA; J gene: TRBJ2-3; CDR3 DNA: TGCGCCAGCAGCCAAGAGGACAGGGCCACAGATACGCAGTATTTT; CDR3 protein: CASSQEDRATDTQYF
V gene: TRBV7-9; D gene: TRBD1; clone size: NA; J gene: TRBJ2-3; CDR3 DNA: TGTGCCAGCAGCCCGGGACAGGGTATAGATACGCAGTATTTT; CDR3 protein: CASSPGQGIDTQYF
V gene: TRBV6-5; D gene: NA; clone size: NA; J gene: TRBJ1-2; CDR3 DNA: TGTGCCAGCAGTTACTCTCAGGGTACCAACTATGGCTACACCTTC; CDR3 protein: CASSYSQGTNYGYTF
V gene: TRBV28; D gene: NA; clone size: NA; J gene: TRBJ1-5; CDR3 DNA: TGTGCCAGCAGTTTATCCAGGGTCCAGCCCCAGCATTTT; CDR3 protein: CASSLSRVQPQHF
V gene: TRBV9; D gene: TRBD1; clone size: NA; J gene: TRBJ1-4; CDR3 DNA: TGTGCCAGCAGCGTGACAGGGTGGAGTGAAAAACTGTTTTTT; CDR3 protein: CASSVTGWSEKLFF
V gene: TRBV19; D gene: TRBD1; clone size: NA; J gene: TRBJ1-2; CDR3 DNA: TGTGCCAGTACCTACCGGGACAGGGGGGACTCCAAGAATGGCTACACCTTC; CDR3 protein: CASTYRDRGDSKNGYTF
V gene: TRBV11-2; D gene: TRBD1; clone size: NA; J gene: TRBJ1-4; CDR3 DNA: TGTGCCAGCAGCCCAGGGGGGGGGCGGCTGTTTTTT; CDR3 protein: CASSPGGGRLFF
V gene: TRBV20-1; D gene: NA; clone size: NA; J gene: TRBJ2-7; CDR3 DNA: TGCAGTGCTAGAGGACCCTACGAGCAGTACTTC; CDR3 protein: CSARGPYEQYF
V gene: TRBV25-1; D gene: NA; clone size: NA; J gene: TRBJ1-5; CDR3 DNA: TGTGCCAGCAGTGAAACAGGGAAGCAGCCCCAGCATTTT; CDR3 protein: CASSETGKQPQHF
V gene: TRBV7-3; D gene: NA; clone size: NA; J gene: TRBJ1-1; CDR3 DNA: TGTGCCAGCAGCCCCTCACCGAACACTGAAGCTTTCTTT; CDR3 protein: CASSPSPNTEAFF
V gene: TRBV5-1; D gene: NA; clone size: NA; J gene: TRBJ1-1; CDR3 DNA: TGCGCCAGCAGCTTGGGATCTAGGGGGGGTCGAAACACTGAAGCTTTCTTT; CDR3 protein: CASSLGSRGGRNTEAFF
V gene: TRBV18; D gene: NA; clone size: NA; J gene: TRBJ2-1; CDR3 DNA: TGTGCCAGCTCACGCCCGACCTACAATGAGCAGTTCTTC; CDR3 protein: CASSRPTYNEQFF
V gene: TRBV15; D gene: NA; clone size: NA; J gene: TRBJ1-1; CDR3 DNA: TGTGCCACCAGCAGAGAAGCGAACACTGAAGCTTTCTTT; CDR3 protein: CATSREANTEAFF
V gene: TRBV27; D gene: NA; clone size: NA; J gene: TRBJ1-5; CDR3 DNA: TGTGCCAGCAGTGTAGCGGGGCCGCCGGTCAATCAGCCCCAGCATTTT; CDR3 protein: CASSVAGPPVNQPQHF
V gene: TRBV4-3; D gene: TRBD2; clone size: NA; J gene: TRBJ2-4; CDR3 DNA: TGCGCCAGCAGCCAAGAATCCAGCGGGGTAAACATTCAGTACTTC; CDR3 protein: CASSQESSGVNIQYF
V gene: TRBV19; D gene: NA; clone size: NA; J gene: TRBJ1-1; CDR3 DNA: TGTGCCAGTAGTATCTGGGGGCCGAACACTGAAGCTTTCTTT; CDR3 protein: CASSIWGPNTEAFF
V gene: TRBV7-2; D gene: NA; clone size: NA; J gene: TRBJ1-2; CDR3 DNA: TGTGCCAGCAGCTTAATTTTTACCTTACTCGATGGCTACACCTTC; CDR3 protein: CASSLIFTLLDGYTF